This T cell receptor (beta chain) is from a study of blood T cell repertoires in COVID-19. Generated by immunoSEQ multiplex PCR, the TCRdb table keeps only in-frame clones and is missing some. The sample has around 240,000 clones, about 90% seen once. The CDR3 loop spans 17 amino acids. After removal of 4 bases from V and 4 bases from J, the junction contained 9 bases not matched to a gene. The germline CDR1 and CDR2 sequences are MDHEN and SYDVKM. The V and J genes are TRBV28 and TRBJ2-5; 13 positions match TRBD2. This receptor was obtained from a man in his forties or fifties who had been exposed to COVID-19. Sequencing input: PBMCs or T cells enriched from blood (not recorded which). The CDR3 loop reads CASSSLGLAGARETQYF. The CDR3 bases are TGTGCCAGCAGTTCCCTCGGACTAGCGGGAGCGAGAGAGACCCAGTACTTC.